This T cell receptor beta chain emerged from a study of follicular helper T cells after annual influenza vaccination. Overall study findings and caveats: Yearly vaccinations repeatedly recalled conserved clonotypes in ICOS+CD38+ cTfh.

The table came from immunoSEQ multiplex PCR; TCRdb's copy has only in-frame clones and leaves some out. The sample has over 14,000 clones; approximately 88% are singletons. This sample's time point: 2014-2015 season, 7 days after vaccination. Sorted blood CD4 subsets were sequenced before and after adults received seasonal inactivated influenza vaccine. The CDR3 spans 16 residues. Germline lookup yields CDR1 SEHNR and CDR2 FQNEAQ (reference sequence). Deletions cut 4 bases from V and 0 bases from J, with 13 bases between. In the case of this clone: As yet, its antigen is unknown.

The chain combines TRBV7-9 with TRBJ2-4, with D hard to call. Here the sequenced sample was CXCR5+ CD38- circulating T follicular helper cells from blood, taken 7 days after influenza vaccination. The subset is: circulating Tfh, non-naive CD4+CXCR5+PD-1+ (ICOS+CD38+ or ICOS-CD38-). This receptor was taken from an adult who received the influenza vaccine. The CDR3: CASSYFEPLAKNIQYF. Here the CDR3 DNA reads TGTGCCAGCAGCTATTTCGAGCCCCTAGCCAAAAACATTCAGTACTTC.